The 19 T cell receptor beta chains presented below share a single source sample, sequenced in a study of shared clonotypes between healthy human individuals. This table comes from immunoSEQ multiplex PCR, and its TCRdb copy is limited to in-frame clones, with some not included. The table shows around 1.5 million clones, with 98% occurring only once. Sequenced sample: naive CD4+ T cells sorted from blood. The subset here: CD45RA+ positively selected. These receptors were obtained from a man aged 25-45 years in good health.

The J gene is TRBJ2-6, the V gene TRBV28; D not certain. Trimming shortened V by 2 bases and J by 0 bases, and 11 bases separated the two germline ends. Germline values: CDR1 MDHEN, CDR2 SYDVKM. This CDR3 contains 17 residues. In DNA, the CDR3 is TGTGCCAGCAGTTTAGTACAGCCTACCTCTGGGGCCAACGTCCTGACTTTC. Its translation: CASSLVQPTSGANVLTF.

J is TRBJ2-7 and V is TRBV4-3; 7 bases are shared with TRBD1. Looked up from germline, CDR1 is LGHNA and CDR2 is YSLEER. This CDR3 contains 13 residues. After removal of 2 bases from V and 7 bases from J, the junction contained 5 bases not matched to a gene. The CDR3 spells CASSQHRGSEQYF. CDR3 DNA sequence: TGCGCCAGCAGCCAACACAGGGGCTCAGAGCAGTACTTC.

The chain carries TRBV11-3 and TRBJ2-2; D remains unclear. Germline-derived CDR1 and CDR2 are SGHNT and YENEEA. The V end lost 1 base, the J end lost 3 bases, and 9 bases lay between the germline ends. The CDR3 is made up of 15 amino acids. For the CDR3, the DNA is TGTGCCAGCAGCTTAGGCAATGGGGACACCGGGGAGCTGTTTTTT. It specifies CASSLGNGDTGELFF. The full variable domain, completed using reference TRBV11-3 and TRBJ2-2, is EAGVVQSPRYKIIEKKQPVAFWCNPISGHNTLYWYLQNLGQGPELLIRYENEEAVDDSQLPKDRFSAERLKGVDSTLKIQPAELGDSAVYLCASSLGNGDTGELFFGEGSRLTVL.

This chain uses TRBV7-2 with TRBJ2-7; 7 positions match TRBD2. Per germline, CDR1 SGHTA and CDR2 FQGNSA. The CDR3 sequence is 14 residues long. J lost 3 bases, V lost 5 bases, and 7 bases had no gene match. The CDR3 DNA follows: TGTGCCAGCAGCCTGTTTGGCGGGAGCTACGAGCAGTACTTC. This translates into CASSLFGGSYEQYF.

The chain is built from TRBV23-1 and TRBJ2-7; 7 bases are a match to TRBD2. TRBV23-1 is given ORF status, its function remaining uncertain. The CDR3 spans 15 residues. V was pared by 0 bases and J by 3 bases, with 5 bases of the junction left unmatched. The chain's CDR3 is CASSQSSREGYEQYF. In DNA form, the CDR3 reads TGCGCCAGCAGTCAATCAAGTAGGGAGGGCTACGAGCAGTACTTC.

This chain uses TRBV7-2 with TRBJ2-7, with TRBD2 identical over 9 bases. V trimming: 5 bases; J trimming: 5 bases; junction bases outside the gene matches: 13. The CDR3 is 16 amino acids. In germline, CDR1 is SGHTA, CDR2 FQGNSA. CDR3 loop: CASSPTMAGGPHEQYF. CDR3 DNA: TGTGCCAGCAGCCCAACGATGGCGGGAGGGCCCCACGAGCAGTACTTC.

The chain has TRBV28 and TRBJ2-5; D is unclear. Deletions cut 6 bases from V and 7 bases from J, with 15 bases between. CDR3 length: 13 residues. CDR1 MDHEN and CDR2 SYDVKM come from the germline V gene. Here the CDR3 DNA reads TGTGCCAGCAGGGACGGTACCTTAGGGACCCAGTACTTC. Translating it yields CASRDGTLGTQYF.

Details on this clone: Other nucleotide sequences in the sample specify the same CDR3. The chain recombines TRBV18 with TRBJ2-3; D may be TRBD1 or TRBD2 (5 bases each). CDR3 length: 14 amino acids. Germline loops: CDR1 KGHSH, CDR2 LQKENI. V lost 3 bases and J lost 4, with 11 bases in between. As DNA, the CDR3 is TGTGCCAGCTCACCTTTCCAGGGACCAGATACGCAGTATTTT. It encodes CASSPFQGPDTQYF.

The rearrangement links TRBV11-2 to TRBJ1-2; 10 bases fit TRBD1. The CDR3 consists of 15 residues. J was trimmed by 8 bases and V by 5 bases; bases with no gene match: 11. The germline CDR1 and CDR2 sequences are SGHAT and FQNNGV. The chain's CDR3 is CASSPGLTTGGGYTF. Here the CDR3 DNA reads TGTGCCAGCAGCCCGGGGTTAACGACAGGGGGCGGCTACACCTTC.

Points on this clone: The same CDR3 is also encoded by other DNA sequences in this sample. The chain combines TRBV9 with TRBJ2-7, with TRBD1 identical over 7 bases. The V and J ends lost 0 bases and 0 bases, in that order; junction bases with no gene match: 3. The CDR3 is 15 amino acids. The germline V gene has CDR1 SGDLS and CDR2 YYNGEE. The DNA of the CDR3 is TGTGCCAGCAGCGTAGCAGGGGGTCCCTCCTACGAGCAGTACTTC. It yields the protein CASSVAGGPSYEQYF. The full variable domain, rest sourced from reference TRBV9 and TRBJ2-7, is DSGVTQTPKHLITATGQRVTLRCSPRSGDLSVYWYQQSLDQGLQFLIQYYNGEERAKGNILERFSAQQFPDLHSELNLSSLELGDSALYFCASSVAGGPSYEQYFGPGTRLTVT.

This chain uses TRBV19 with TRBJ1-5; D is perhaps TRBD1 (5 bases). The CDR3 sequence is 14 residues long. Between the trimmed V and J ends, which lost 4 bases and 4 bases, there was a span of 11 bases. Germline V gene data show CDR1 as LNHDA and CDR2 as SQIVND (reference sequence). This chain's CDR3 is CASSTTGWNQPQHF. As DNA, the CDR3 is TGTGCCAGTAGTACCACAGGATGGAATCAGCCCCAGCATTTT.

Comment on this clone: The same CDR3 arises from other DNA sequences in this sample as well. The chain has TRBV18 and TRBJ2-3; D remains ambiguous. The CDR3 length is 14 residues. Germline CDR1 KGHSH, CDR2 LQKENI. V gave up 2 bases and J gave up 0 bases, with 6 bases separating them. The CDR3 here is CASSPTASTDTQYF. DNA of the CDR3: TGTGCCAGCTCACCAACCGCTAGCACAGATACGCAGTATTTT.

As to this clone: The same CDR3 can be traced to other DNA sequences in this sample. In DNA, the CDR3 is TGTGCCACCAGCAGAGAAACAGGGACTTACGAGCAGTACTTC. This translates into CATSRETGTYEQYF. V and J are TRBV15 and TRBJ2-7, with D perhaps matching TRBD1 or TRBD2 (6 bases each). Trimming pared 0 bases from V and 4 bases from J, leaving 10 bases between. CDR1 LNHNV and CDR2 YYDKDF come from the germline V gene (reference sequence). The CDR3 contains 14 residues.

This clone was picked up one time. This chain uses TRBV28 with TRBJ1-2, with 7 bases identical to TRBD1. Germline assignment: CDR1 MDHEN and CDR2 SYDVKM. The CDR3 consists of 13 residues. V shed 2 bases, J shed 5 bases, and the junction held 2 bases outside the gene matches. The CDR3 coding sequence is TGTGCCAGCAGTTTAGACAGGGTGTATGGCTACACCTTC. This encodes CASSLDRVYGYTF.

The genes are TRBV6-6 and TRBJ2-7, with D perhaps matching TRBD2 (5 bases). Looked up from germline, CDR1 is MNHNY and CDR2 is SVGAGI (reference sequence). Deletions cut 5 bases from V and 3 bases from J, with 17 bases between. CDR3 length: 15 amino acids. The CDR3 DNA sequence: TGTGCCAGCAGTCATACCCCGGACTTGAACTACGAGCAGTACTTC. Its protein product is CASSHTPDLNYEQYF.

The chain couples TRBV11-2 to TRBJ2-1; TRBD1 matches at 7 bases. CDR3 size: 17 residues. V dropped 1 base and J dropped 4; count of bases not matched to a gene: 10. The germline gives CDR1 SGHAT, CDR2 FQNNGV. CDR3 nucleotides: TGTGCCAGCAGCTTAGGACTGGACAGGCGACATTACAATGAGCAGTTCTTC. Its protein is CASSLGLDRRHYNEQFF.

Note on this clone: Other nucleotide sequences from this sample produce the same CDR3. The rearrangement joins TRBV7-9 to TRBJ2-7, with a possible D match to TRBD2 (5 bases). The germline V gene encodes CDR1 SEHNR and CDR2 FQNEAQ (reference sequence). Trimming stripped 4 bases from V and 0 bases from J, with 10 bases between. The CDR3 has 14 amino acids. CDR3 loop: CASSSTGSSYEQYF. CDR3 DNA: TGTGCCAGCAGCTCGACTGGGAGCTCCTACGAGCAGTACTTC.

A single count supports this clone. The rearrangement joins TRBV7-3 to TRBJ1-1, with 8 bases matching TRBD1. Trimming removed 5 bases from V and 1 base from J; junction bases left unmatched: 6. The CDR3 has 15 residues. The germline V gene has CDR1 SGHTA and CDR2 FQGTGA. The CDR3 reads CASSATGGENTEAFF. The CDR3 DNA is TGTGCCAGCAGCGCTACAGGGGGGGAGAACACTGAAGCTTTCTTT.

This sequence joins TRBV2 and TRBJ1-2, with D unresolved. CDR1 SNHLY and CDR2 FYNNEI come from the germline V gene. This CDR3 has 10 residues. Trimming left V 3 bases short and J 12 bases short, with 8 bases between. CDR3 amino acids: CASSEGGNTF. The CDR3 DNA follows: TGTGCCAGCAGTGAGGGCGGAAACACCTTC.